The 8 T cell receptor beta chains in this list originate from one sample, sequenced in a study of cytomegalovirus exposure and HLA in healthy donors. Primers: 60 Vbeta forward and 13 Jbeta reverse. Data came from immunoSEQ multiplex PCR; TCRdb stores just in-frame clones and leaves some out. The table shows roughly 200,000 clones, with roughly 80% occurring only once. Sequencing was performed on PBMCs. These receptors were obtained from a woman aged 40 to 55 in good health and CMV-seronegative.

The chain combines TRBV11-2 with TRBJ1-2; 7 positions match TRBD1. Per the germline V gene, CDR1 is SGHAT and CDR2 is FQNNGV. The V gene end was trimmed by 0 bases and the J gene end by 5 bases; junction bases not matched to a gene: 3. The CDR3 sequence is 14 residues long. Written as DNA, the CDR3 is TGTGCCAGCAGCTTAGAGGGCAGGGGGTATGGCTACACCTTC. Translating gives CASSLEGRGYGYTF.

The chain is built from TRBV30 and TRBJ1-1; D call uncertain. Germline V gene data show CDR1 as GTSNPN and CDR2 as SVGIG (reference sequence). The V end was cut by 2 bases, the J end by 8 bases, with 9 bases between. The CDR3 extends over 11 amino acids. In DNA form, the CDR3 reads TGTGCCTGGAGTCCAAGACTGGAAGCTTTCTTT. Translating it yields CAWSPRLEAFF.

The rearrangement joins TRBV19 to TRBJ1-2, with D possibly TRBD1 on 6 matching bases. The germline gives CDR1 LNHDA, CDR2 SQIVND (reference sequence). The CDR3 spans 14 residues. Trimming stripped 4 bases from V and 4 bases from J, with 13 bases between. The CDR3 DNA reads TGTGCCAGTAGTACCCAGGGGCCGAGCTATGGCTACACCTTC. Translation gives CASSTQGPSYGYTF.

The CDR3 loop reads CASSYSRQGNTEAFF. DNA of the CDR3: TGTGCCAGCAGTTACTCGCGACAGGGGAACACTGAAGCTTTCTTT. The chain links TRBV6-5 to TRBJ1-1; 7 bases agree with TRBD1. V shed 0 bases, J shed 1 base, and the junction held 2 bases outside the gene matches. Per the germline V gene, CDR1 is MNHEY and CDR2 is SVGAGI. The CDR3 runs 15 residues.

The V gene is TRBV7-3, the J gene TRBJ2-7, with a possible D match to TRBD1 (6 bases). CDR1 and CDR2 from the germline V gene are SGHTA and FQGTGA. This CDR3 comprises 17 residues. V was pared by 2 bases and J by 2 bases, with 19 bases between. The chain's CDR3 is CASSLGGHTFVPYEQYF. CDR3 nucleotide sequence: TGTGCCAGCAGCTTAGGGGGACACACTTTCGTACCCTACGAGCAGTACTTC.

This clone was counted once. This chain links TRBV11-3 with TRBJ2-2; TRBD1 matches at 10 bases. This CDR3 spans 18 amino acids. In germline, CDR1 is SGHNT, CDR2 YENEEA. Germline trimming cut 1 base from V and 5 bases from J; bases unmatched to any gene: 10. The CDR3 loop reads CASSLGDRGLLETGELFF. CDR3 coding DNA: TGTGCCAGCAGCTTAGGGGACAGGGGCCTTTTAGAGACCGGGGAGCTGTTTTTT.

The chain links TRBV30 to TRBJ2-1; TRBD2 matches 11 bases. Germline V gives CDR1 GTSNPN, CDR2 SVGIG (reference sequence). Trimming at V came to 0 bases and at J to 5 bases, leaving 9 bases not matched to a gene. The CDR3 runs to 17 residues. The CDR3 DNA follows: TGTGCCTGGAGTGTACGGCTAGCGGGAGGCAAGGACAATGAGCAGTTCTTC. It encodes CAWSVRLAGGKDNEQFF.

The chain employs TRBV2 and TRBJ2-2; D may be TRBD2 (5 bases). V lost 2 bases to trimming and J lost 2 bases, with 9 bases between them. The CDR3 is made up of 15 amino acids. The germline V gene has CDR1 SNHLY and CDR2 FYNNEI. CDR3 DNA sequence: TGTGCCAGCAGTGAAAACGGGGTAAACACCGGGGAGCTGTTTTTT. Its protein product is CASSENGVNTGELFF.